This T cell receptor (beta chain) is from a study of T cell repertoires in ileal Crohn's disease. Study-level results: Compared with non-smokers, active smokers at surgery showed more clonal expansions.

This clone was found a few times. What it binds is not known. Per sample, roughly 500 nanograms of biopsy DNA were TCRB immunosequenced. TCRdb keeps only in-frame clones here, not all; method: immunoSEQ multiplex PCR. In the table there are some 14,000 clones, nearly 90% of which are singletons. CDR1 SGHDN and CDR2 FVKESK come from the germline V gene. V lost 1 base to trimming and J lost 0 bases, with 16 bases between them. CDR3 length: 18 amino acids. Eligibility required adulthood, ileal or ileocolonic Crohn's disease and indicated ileocolonic resection. This clonotype was sampled from an adult with Crohn's disease. Sequenced sample: ileal tissue. The chain carries TRBV14 and TRBJ1-3; no definite D call. The CDR3 is CASSQVSGLIYSGNTIYF. In nucleotides, the CDR3 is TGTGCCAGCAGCCAAGTCTCGGGGTTGATTTACTCTGGAAACACCATATATTTT.